One and the same sample provided the 6 T cell receptor beta chains below, sequenced in a study of identical twins. TCRdb passed the 5' RACE reads through MiXCR, listing each CDR3 protein once. The profile shows 600,000 to 800,000 distinct CDR3 sequences, 21% of them singletons. Separately, the same data were catalogued under a study of T cells expressing NK-cell markers.

Source material: PBMCs. These receptors all stem from a woman between 18 and 29 years old in good health.

This clonotype showed up many times. V and J are TRBV20-1 and TRBJ2-1; D is uncertain. In germline, CDR1 is DFQATT, CDR2 SNEGSKA (reference sequence). Trimming took off 6 bases at V and 3 bases at J, with 6 bases between the two ends. This CDR3 has 11 residues. This chain's CDR3 is CSALNYNEQFF. The DNA for the CDR3 is TGCAGTGCCCTGAACTACAATGAGCAGTTCTTC.

V gene TRBV25-1 combines with J gene TRBJ2-7; D assignment may be TRBD1 or TRBD2 (5 bases each). This CDR3 comprises 16 residues. V was shortened by 4 bases and J by 2 bases, with 18 bases between the two germline ends. Germline-derived CDR1 and CDR2 are MGHDK and SYGVNS. The CDR3 bases are TGTGCCAGCAGTGGACCCGGGGCTAGCCCTCCCTACGAGCAGTACTTC. It yields the protein CASSGPGASPPYEQYF.

This sequence joins TRBV5-1 and TRBJ2-1; D gene ambiguous. Germline CDR1 SGHRS, CDR2 YFSETQ. V was cut by 5 bases and J by 3 bases, with 12 bases left in between. The CDR3 loop spans 14 amino acids. CDR3 region: CASRFSRVYNEQFF. DNA for the CDR3: TGCGCCAGCAGATTTAGCAGAGTCTACAATGAGCAGTTCTTC.

J is TRBJ2-1 and V is TRBV4-3; D gene unclear. CDR1 is LGHNA, CDR2 YSLEER, per germline. V lost 0 bases to trimming and J lost 7 bases, with 10 bases between them. The CDR3 length is 14 residues. The CDR3 coding sequence is TGCGCCAGCAGCCAAGATCCTAGGAGTAATGAGCAGTTCTTC. Protein sequence: CASSQDPRSNEQFF.

This clonotype has only a few counts. The chain employs TRBV27 and TRBJ2-1; no definite D call. CDR1 MNHEY and CDR2 SMNVEV come from the germline V gene (reference sequence). The V and J ends lost 3 bases and 7 bases respectively, with 16 bases between them. The CDR3 has 15 residues. CDR3 protein: CASSFARALQNEQFF. The DNA for the CDR3 is TGTGCCAGCAGTTTTGCTAGGGCCCTTCAGAATGAGCAGTTCTTC.

In its sample, this clonotype was seen a few times. The CDR3 DNA sequence: TGTGCCAGCAGCCCACGGACAGGGAATCGAATCACTGAAGCTTTCTTT. This sequence encodes CASSPRTGNRITEAFF. The V call is TRBV16, the J call TRBJ1-1, with 8 nucleotides matching TRBD1. The CDR3 is 16 residues long. CDR1 and CDR2 from the germline V gene are KGHSY and FQNENV. V shed 4 bases and J 4 bases; nucleotides not matched to a gene: 11. The complete variable domain, with remaining parts taken from reference TRBV16 and TRBJ1-1, reads GEEVAQTPKHLVRGEGQKAKLYCAPIKGHSYVFWYQQVLKNEFKFLISFQNENVFDETGMPKERFSAKCLPNSPCSLEIQATKLEDSAVYFCASSPRTGNRITEAFFGQGTRLTVV.